The rows below give T cell receptor beta chains drawn from one sample of a study of beta chain features in type 1 diabetes. Here immunoSEQ multiplex PCR was the method, and the copy in TCRdb shows in-frame clones only, minus some. The data hold 140,000 to 150,000 clones, with about 13% observed a single time. Sequencing input: central memory CD4+ T cells from blood. The receptors come from a man aged 18 to 35 with type 1 diabetes. Both conserved end residues are part of each CDR3. D genes are given only for firm matches. Size tells how often a clone was seen (once, few, many) or the class of an expanded clone, and some rows leave it out.

V	size	J	D	DNA	CDR3
TRBV18	.	TRBJ2-1	.	TGTGCCAGCTCAATTGGGACCTACAATGAGCAGTTCTTC	CASSIGTYNEQFF
TRBV2	.	TRBJ1-2	.	TGTGCCAGCAGTGGTCAGGATAACTATGGCTACACCTTC	CASSGQDNYGYTF
TRBV19	few	TRBJ1-1	.	TGTGCCAGTAGCACTAACAGAGACCTGAACACTGAAGCTTTCTTT	CASSTNRDLNTEAFF
TRBV25-1	.	TRBJ1-1	.	TGTGCCAGCGCGCTGGTTTCTGAAGCTTTCTTT	CASALVSEAFF
TRBV29-1	.	TRBJ2-6	.	TGCAGCGTCCAATCTGGGGCCAACGTCCTGACTTTC	CSVQSGANVLTF
TRBV7-2	.	TRBJ1-2	.	TGTGCCAGCAGCAACCAGGGCTATGGCTACACCTTC	CASSNQGYGYTF
TRBV29-1	few	TRBJ1-3	TRBD1	TGCAGCGTTGAAAGACAGGGGCAAAGCTCTGGAAACACCATATATTTT	CSVERQGQSSGNTIYF
TRBV27	.	TRBJ1-6	.	TGTGCCACCCAAGGCGGCCCGAGCTCCTATAATTCACCCCTCCACTTT	CATQGGPSSYNSPLHF
TRBV29-1	few	TRBJ2-1	TRBD2	TGCAGCGTCAAATGGCCCAGCGGGGGGGCCAACAATGAGCAGTTCTTC	CSVKWPSGGANNEQFF
TRBV30	.	TRBJ1-6	.	TGTGCCTGGCGGGCTACAGGGTACAATTCACCCCTCCACTTT	CAWRATGYNSPLHF
TRBV18	.	TRBJ2-1	TRBD1	TGTGCCAGCTCATATCCCGGGACAGGGGAAGGTGAGCAGTTCTTC	CASSYPGTGEGEQFF
TRBV7-8	.	TRBJ2-5	.	TGTGCCAGCAGCTTAGTTGTCGAGACCCAGTACTTC	CASSLVVETQYF
TRBV5-1	many	TRBJ2-3	TRBD1	TGCGCCAGCAGCTTGGCTCGGGACAGGAACACAGATACGCAGTATTTT	CASSLARDRNTDTQYF
TRBV5-4	once	TRBJ1-1	.	TGTGCCAGCAGCTTAGGTTCAGGGCCCACTGAAGCTTTCTTT	CASSLGSGPTEAFF
TRBV6-6	.	TRBJ2-7	.	TGTGCCAGCAGTTACTACGGGGAGGACGAGCAGTACTTC	CASSYYGEDEQYF
TRBV5-1	.	TRBJ2-3	.	TGCGCCAGCAGCTTGCAGGGGGGAGTCGGAGATACGCAGTATTTT	CASSLQGGVGDTQYF
TRBV30	.	TRBJ2-1	.	TGTGCCTGGAGTCCAGGGGTCGGCTACAATGAGCAGTTCTTC	CAWSPGVGYNEQFF
TRBV29-1	.	TRBJ1-5	TRBD1	TGCAGCGCAGAAACAGGGGAGGGTCAGCCCCAGCATTTT	CSAETGEGQPQHF
TRBV9	few	TRBJ2-3	.	TGTGCCAGCAGCGCTACGATGGATACGCAGTATTTT	CASSATMDTQYF
TRBV4-1	few	TRBJ1-2	TRBD1	TGCGCCAGCAGCCAACCTGACAGGGCTTATGGCTACACCTTC	CASSQPDRAYGYTF
TRBV7-8	few	TRBJ2-6	.	TGTGCCAGCAGCCCCCAAGGCGCCTCTGGGGCCAACGTCCTGACTTTC	CASSPQGASGANVLTF
TRBV11-3	.	TRBJ1-6	TRBD1	TGTGCCAGCACCCCGGGACAGGGGATTAGTTCACCCCTCCACTTT	CASTPGQGISSPLHF
TRBV6-5	few	TRBJ1-1	.	TGTGCCAGCAGTTATGGAATAAGGGCAGGCACTGAAGCTTTCTTT	CASSYGIRAGTEAFF
TRBV18	few	TRBJ2-1	.	TGTGCCAGCTCCCCGAGCTGGGGTCAGGAGCAGTTCTTC	CASSPSWGQEQFF
TRBV27	few	TRBJ1-6	.	TGTGCCAGCAGTTTACTCGGAATCGGGGGGAGTTCTAATTCACCCCTCCACTTT	CASSLLGIGGSSNSPLHF
TRBV7-2	many	TRBJ2-4	.	TGTGCCAGCAGCTTAGCGGGGAGTAGTGGGATGGACATTCAGTACTTC	CASSLAGSSGMDIQYF
TRBV6-1	few	TRBJ2-3	.	TGTGCCAGCATCCCCGGATACTCTGGCACAGATACGCAGTATTTT	CASIPGYSGTDTQYF
TRBV30	few	TRBJ2-3	.	TGTGCCTGGGGTAGGGATACGCAGTATTTT	CAWGRDTQYF
TRBV2	.	TRBJ2-2	TRBD2	TGTGCCAGGAGAATAGCGGGGGCCTCCACCGGGGAGCTGTTTTTT	CARRIAGASTGELFF
TRBV28	.	TRBJ1-1	.	.	CASSSSGPAAAEAFF
TRBV30	.	TRBJ1-1	.	TGTGCCTGGATCCTGTCCGGGGAGAACACTGAAGCTTTCTTT	CAWILSGENTEAFF
TRBV18	few	TRBJ2-2	.	TGTGCCAGCTCACCAAGGGACGGTCTGACCGGGGAGCTGTTTTTT	CASSPRDGLTGELFF
TRBV5-1	.	TRBJ2-3	TRBD1	TGCGCCAGCTCCGGACAGGGGGCGGGCACAGATACGCAGTATTTT	CASSGQGAGTDTQYF
TRBV5-1	few	TRBJ2-3	.	TGCGCCAGCAGCTCACCGCCGGGGACTAGCACAGATACGCAGTATTTT	CASSSPPGTSTDTQYF
TRBV19	.	TRBJ2-5	TRBD2	TGTGCCAGTAGTACTCTCCGCGGGGGAGAAGAGACCCAGTACTTC	CASSTLRGGEETQYF
TRBV7-9	.	TRBJ2-1	.	TGTGCCAGCAGCTCCGCAGGGCACTGGGACAATGAGCAGTTCTTC	CASSSAGHWDNEQFF
TRBV7-8	.	TRBJ2-7	TRBD1	TGTGCCAGCAGCGCCCAACCGGGACAGTATTCCTACGAGCAGTACTTC	CASSAQPGQYSYEQYF
TRBV7-2	.	TRBJ1-2	.	TGTGCCAGCAGCCCCGCCGGGCAGTATGGCTACACCTTC	CASSPAGQYGYTF
TRBV7-2	few	TRBJ2-7	.	TGTGCCAGCAGCTTAGTTGGATCGCGGTTCACCACCTACGAGCAGTACTTC	CASSLVGSRFTTYEQYF
TRBV5-4	few	TRBJ2-1	.	TGTGCCAGCAACCGGAGGATAGACAATGAGCAGTTCTTC	CASNRRIDNEQFF
TRBV4-1	few	TRBJ2-1	TRBD2	TGCGCCAGCAGCCAGCCCATAGCGGGGGGGCTAGGTGAGCAGTTCTTC	CASSQPIAGGLGEQFF
TRBV25-1	many	TRBJ2-7	.	TGTGCCAGCAGGGACCTCTCCTACGAGCAGTACTTC	CASRDLSYEQYF
TRBV9	.	TRBJ1-6	.	TGTGCCAGCAGCGGAAGTTTAAGTTCACCCCTCCACTTT	CASSGSLSSPLHF
TRBV30	.	TRBJ1-4	.	TGTGCCTGGAGTTTCACAGGGCTGGAGGAAAAACTGTTTTTT	CAWSFTGLEEKLFF
TRBV19	.	TRBJ1-1	.	TGTGCCAGTACACCGGGCAGGGAGGGGAACACTGAAGCTTTCTTT	CASTPGREGNTEAFF
TRBV5-4	few	TRBJ1-1	.	TGTGCCAGCAGCTTGGGCAGGGACACTGAAGCTTTCTTT	CASSLGRDTEAFF
TRBV5-1	.	TRBJ2-1	.	TGCGCCAGCAGCGTGTACGGTGCGTTGGACAATGAGCAGTTCTTC	CASSVYGALDNEQFF
TRBV30	once	TRBJ2-5	TRBD2	TGTGCCTGGAGTGTACGGGGCGGGGGAAGGGGTGAGACCCAGTACTTC	CAWSVRGGGRGETQYF
TRBV29-1	.	TRBJ2-1	.	TGCAGCGCTCCCAGGGGGGGCTACAATGAGCAGTTCTTC	CSAPRGGYNEQFF
TRBV10-2	once	TRBJ1-1	TRBD1	TGCGCCAGCGCGGACAGGGGGCAAACTGAAGCTTTCTTT	CASADRGQTEAFF
TRBV30	.	TRBJ2-1	TRBD2	TGTGCCTGGAGCCGACTAGCGGGGGCAGAGCAGTTCTTC	CAWSRLAGAEQFF
TRBV4-1	many	TRBJ2-4	.	TGCGCCAGCAGCCAAGATCAGGCGAACATTCAGTACTTC	CASSQDQANIQYF
TRBV10-2	.	TRBJ2-3	.	TGCGCCTCCTACAGGGGAGGTCCAGATACGCAGTATTTT	CASYRGGPDTQYF
TRBV12-5	few	TRBJ2-6	.	TGTGCTAGTGGTTTGGGCAGGGCCGACTCTGGGGCCAACGTCCTGACTTTC	CASGLGRADSGANVLTF
TRBV7-9	.	TRBJ1-1	TRBD1	TGTGCCAGCAGACAGGGGATATTCATGAACACTGAAGCTTTCTTT	CASRQGIFMNTEAFF
TRBV11-2	few	TRBJ2-5	.	TGTGCCAGCAGCTTATATAATCCTAGCAGTGGCCAAGAGACCCAGTACTTC	CASSLYNPSSGQETQYF
TRBV6-5	.	TRBJ2-5	.	TGTGCCAGCAGTCCCCCTAGGGGTGGGGGGACCCAGTACTTC	CASSPPRGGGTQYF
TRBV10-2	.	TRBJ2-7	.	TGCGCCACTTCCGGCTATACTACGGACGAGCAGTACTTC	CATSGYTTDEQYF
TRBV11-2	few	TRBJ2-7	.	TGTGCCAGCAGCTTAGATACGGACTACGAGCAGTACTTC	CASSLDTDYEQYF
TRBV7-9	.	TRBJ2-3	TRBD1	TGTGCCAGCAGCCGGACAGGGGACCACACAGATACGCAGTATTTT	CASSRTGDHTDTQYF